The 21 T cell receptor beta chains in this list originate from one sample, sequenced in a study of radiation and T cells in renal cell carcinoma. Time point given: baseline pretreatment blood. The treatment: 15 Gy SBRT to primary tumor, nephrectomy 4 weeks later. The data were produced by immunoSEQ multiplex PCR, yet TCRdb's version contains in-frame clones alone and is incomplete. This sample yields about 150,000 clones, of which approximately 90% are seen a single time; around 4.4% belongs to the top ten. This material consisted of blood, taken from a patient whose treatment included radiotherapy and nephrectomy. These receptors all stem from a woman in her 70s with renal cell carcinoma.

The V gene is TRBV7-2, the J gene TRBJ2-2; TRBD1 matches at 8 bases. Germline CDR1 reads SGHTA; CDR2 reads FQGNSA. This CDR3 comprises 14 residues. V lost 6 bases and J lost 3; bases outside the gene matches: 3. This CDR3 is CASRVQGDTGELFF. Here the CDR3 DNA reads TGTGCCAGCAGAGTACAGGGGGACACCGGGGAGCTGTTTTTT. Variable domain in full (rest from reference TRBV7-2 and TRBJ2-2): GAGVSQSPSNKVTEKGKDVELRCDPISGHTALYWYRQSLGQGLEFLIYFQGNSAPDKSGLPSDRFSAERTGGSVSTLTIQRTQQEDSAVYLCASRVQGDTGELFFGEGSRLTVL.

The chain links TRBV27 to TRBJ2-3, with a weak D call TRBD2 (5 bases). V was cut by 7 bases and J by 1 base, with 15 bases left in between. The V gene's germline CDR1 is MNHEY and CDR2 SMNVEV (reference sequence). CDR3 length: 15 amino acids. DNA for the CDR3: TGTGCCAGCACCACGAAACTAGGACGCACAGATACGCAGTATTTT. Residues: CASTTKLGRTDTQYF.

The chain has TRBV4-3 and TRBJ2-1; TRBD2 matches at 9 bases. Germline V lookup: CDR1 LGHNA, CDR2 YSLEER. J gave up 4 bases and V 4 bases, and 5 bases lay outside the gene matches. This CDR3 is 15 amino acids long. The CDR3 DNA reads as TGCGCCAGCAGCCGCTCTAGCGGGGTTTACAATGAGCAGTTCTTC. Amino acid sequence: CASSRSSGVYNEQFF.

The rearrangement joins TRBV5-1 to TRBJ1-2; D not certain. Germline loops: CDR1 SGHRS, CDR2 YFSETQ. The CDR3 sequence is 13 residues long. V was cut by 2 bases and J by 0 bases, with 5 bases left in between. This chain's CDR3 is CASSLSTNYGYTF. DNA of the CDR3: TGCGCCAGCAGCTTAAGTACTAACTATGGCTACACCTTC. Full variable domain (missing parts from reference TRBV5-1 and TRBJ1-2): KAGVTQTPRYLIKTRGQQVTLSCSPISGHRSVSWYQQTPGQGLQFLFEYFSETQRNKGNFPGRFSGRQFSNSRSEMNVSTLELGDSALYLCASSLSTNYGYTFGSGTRLTVV.

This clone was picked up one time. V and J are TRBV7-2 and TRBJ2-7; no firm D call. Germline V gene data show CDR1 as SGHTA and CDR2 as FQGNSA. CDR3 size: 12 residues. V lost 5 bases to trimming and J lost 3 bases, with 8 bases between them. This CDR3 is CASSQPDYEQYF. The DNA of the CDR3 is TGTGCCAGCAGCCAACCGGACTACGAGCAGTACTTC.

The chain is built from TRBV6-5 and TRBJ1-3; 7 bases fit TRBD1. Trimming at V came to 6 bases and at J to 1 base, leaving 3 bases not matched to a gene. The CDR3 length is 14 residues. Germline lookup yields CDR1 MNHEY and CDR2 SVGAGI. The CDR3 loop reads CASRATGSGNTIYF. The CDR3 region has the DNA TGTGCCAGCAGGGCGACAGGGTCTGGAAACACCATATATTTT.

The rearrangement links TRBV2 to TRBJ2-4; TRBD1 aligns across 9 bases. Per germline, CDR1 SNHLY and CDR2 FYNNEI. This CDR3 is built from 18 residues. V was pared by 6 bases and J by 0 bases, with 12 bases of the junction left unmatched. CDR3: CASSSPGTGILAKNIQYF. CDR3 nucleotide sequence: TGTGCCAGCAGCAGTCCCGGGACAGGGATCCTAGCCAAAAACATTCAGTACTTC.

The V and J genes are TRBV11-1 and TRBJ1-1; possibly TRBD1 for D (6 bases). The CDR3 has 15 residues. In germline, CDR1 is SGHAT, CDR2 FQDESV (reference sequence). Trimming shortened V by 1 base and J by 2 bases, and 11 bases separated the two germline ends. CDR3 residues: CASSLGVRGNTEAFF. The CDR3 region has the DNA TGTGCCAGCAGCTTAGGAGTCAGGGGAAACACTGAAGCTTTCTTT.

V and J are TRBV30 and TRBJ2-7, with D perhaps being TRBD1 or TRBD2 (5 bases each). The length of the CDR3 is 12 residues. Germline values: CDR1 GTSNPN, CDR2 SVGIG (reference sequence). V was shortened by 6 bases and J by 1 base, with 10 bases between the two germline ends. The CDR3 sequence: CACRDRSYEQYF. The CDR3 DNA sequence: TGTGCCTGTCGGGACCGTTCCTACGAGCAGTACTTC.

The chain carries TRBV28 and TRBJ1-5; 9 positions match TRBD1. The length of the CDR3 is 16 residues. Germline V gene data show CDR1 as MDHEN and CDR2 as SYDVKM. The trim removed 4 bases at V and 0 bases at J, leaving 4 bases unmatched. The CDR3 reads CASSSGTGNSNQPQHF. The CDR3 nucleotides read TGTGCCAGCAGTTCAGGGACAGGGAATAGCAATCAGCCCCAGCATTTT.

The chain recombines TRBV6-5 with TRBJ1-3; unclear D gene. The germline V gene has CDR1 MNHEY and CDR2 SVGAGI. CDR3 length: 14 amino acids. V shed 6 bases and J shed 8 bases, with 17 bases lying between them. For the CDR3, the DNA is TGTGCCAGCAGCCGACGCCAGATCGGGGACACCATATATTTT. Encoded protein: CASSRRQIGDTIYF.

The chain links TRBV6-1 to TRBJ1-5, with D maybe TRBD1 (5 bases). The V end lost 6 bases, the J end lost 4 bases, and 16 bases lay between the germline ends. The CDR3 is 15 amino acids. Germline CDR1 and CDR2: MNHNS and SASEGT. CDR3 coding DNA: TGTGCCAGCAGCGAGGGAGGGGCTAGGAATCAGCCCCAGCATTTT. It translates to CASSEGGARNQPQHF.

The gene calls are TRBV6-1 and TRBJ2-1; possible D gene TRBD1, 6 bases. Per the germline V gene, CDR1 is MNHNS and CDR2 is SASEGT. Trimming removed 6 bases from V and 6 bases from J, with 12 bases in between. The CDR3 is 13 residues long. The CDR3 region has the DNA TGTGCCAGCAGCCCGGACAGAGGCAATGAGCAGTTCTTC. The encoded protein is CASSPDRGNEQFF.

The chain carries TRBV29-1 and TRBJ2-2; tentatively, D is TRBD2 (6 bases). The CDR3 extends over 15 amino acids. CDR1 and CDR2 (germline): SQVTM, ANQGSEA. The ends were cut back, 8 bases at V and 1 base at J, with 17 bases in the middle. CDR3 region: CSRRAGGLNTGELFF. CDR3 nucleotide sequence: TGCAGCCGGCGGGCCGGGGGATTGAACACCGGGGAGCTGTTTTTT.

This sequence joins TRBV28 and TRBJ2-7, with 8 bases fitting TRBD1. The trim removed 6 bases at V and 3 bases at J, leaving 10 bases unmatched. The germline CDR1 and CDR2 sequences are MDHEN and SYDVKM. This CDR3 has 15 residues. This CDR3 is CASSRETGARYEQYF. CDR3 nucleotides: TGTGCCAGCAGCCGAGAGACAGGGGCCCGCTACGAGCAGTACTTC.

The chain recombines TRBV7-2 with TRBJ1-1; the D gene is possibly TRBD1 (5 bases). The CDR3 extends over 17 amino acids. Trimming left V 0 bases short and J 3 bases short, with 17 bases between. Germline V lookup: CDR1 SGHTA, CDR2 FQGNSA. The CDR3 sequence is CASSLASGALIYTEAFF. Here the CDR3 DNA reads TGTGCCAGCAGCTTAGCCTCCGGGGCCCTAATCTACACTGAAGCTTTCTTT.

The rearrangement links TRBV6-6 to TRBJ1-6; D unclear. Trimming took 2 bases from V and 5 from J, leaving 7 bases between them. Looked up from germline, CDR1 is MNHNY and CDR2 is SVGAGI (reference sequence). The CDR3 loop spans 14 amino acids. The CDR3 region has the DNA TGTGCCAGCAGTTACGAACAGAATAATTCACCCCTCCACTTT. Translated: CASSYEQNNSPLHF.

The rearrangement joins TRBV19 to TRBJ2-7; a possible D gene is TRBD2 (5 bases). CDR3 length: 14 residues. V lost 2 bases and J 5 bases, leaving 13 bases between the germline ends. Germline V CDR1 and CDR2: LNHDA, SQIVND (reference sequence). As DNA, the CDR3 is TGTGCCAGTAGTATAAGTGACGCCGGGAACGAGCAGTACTTC. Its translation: CASSISDAGNEQYF.

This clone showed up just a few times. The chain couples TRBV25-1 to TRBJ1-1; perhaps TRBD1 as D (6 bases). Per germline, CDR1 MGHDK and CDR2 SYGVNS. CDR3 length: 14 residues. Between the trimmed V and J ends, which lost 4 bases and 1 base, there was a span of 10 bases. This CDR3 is CASSVTRGNTEAFF. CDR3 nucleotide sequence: TGTGCCAGCAGTGTCACCAGGGGGAACACTGAAGCTTTCTTT.

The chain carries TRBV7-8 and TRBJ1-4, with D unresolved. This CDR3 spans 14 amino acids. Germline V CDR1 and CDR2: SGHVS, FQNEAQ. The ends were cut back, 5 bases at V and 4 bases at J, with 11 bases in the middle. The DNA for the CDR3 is TGTGCCAGCAGCCCCCGACCCTTTAATGAAAAACTGTTTTTT. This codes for CASSPRPFNEKLFF.

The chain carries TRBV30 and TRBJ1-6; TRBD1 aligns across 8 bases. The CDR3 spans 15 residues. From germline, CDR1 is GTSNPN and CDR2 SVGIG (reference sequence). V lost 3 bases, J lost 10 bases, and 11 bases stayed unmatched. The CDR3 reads CAWSVGQGDASPLHF. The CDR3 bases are TGTGCCTGGAGCGTTGGACAGGGTGACGCCTCACCCCTCCACTTT.